Listed below are T cell receptor beta chains from one sample, sequenced in a study of breast tumors, draining lymph nodes, adjacent tissues. TCRdb reanalysed the multiplex PCR reads using MiXCR and keeps one entry per CDR3 protein. Here the sample spans approximately 210,000 distinct CDR3 sequences, around 34% being singletons. Sequencing used axillary lymph node tissue. These receptors originate from a female donor with breast cancer. Some clones in this sample may be carry-over from other donors' samples. Both conserved end residues are part of each CDR3. A D gene is named only where the DNA matches it firmly. The size entry is marked missing in some rows and otherwise reads once, few, many or a size class.

NA NA TRBJ1-5 TRBV7-8 CASSLGHNQPQHF TGTGCCAGCAGCCTGGGACACAATCAGCCCCAGCATTTT
many NA TRBJ1-2 TRBV19 CASSIVGGYTF TGTGCCAGTAGTATAGTGGGCGGCTACACCTTC
NA TRBD1 TRBJ2-1 TRBV7-9 CASSSKSRGQGTDTQFF TGTGCCAGCAGCTCCAAAAGCAGGGGACAGGGGACAGATACGCAGTTCTTC
NA TRBD2 TRBJ2-5 TRBV9 CASSPRTSGEQETQYF TGTGCCAGCAGCCCACGGACTAGCGGGGAACAAGAGACCCAGTACTTC
few NA TRBJ2-3 TRBV5-8 CASSDRVGDTQYF TGTGCCAGCAGCGATCGGGTGGGAGATACGCAGTATTTT
many NA TRBJ2-3 TRBV7-9 CASRSQGGPDTQYF TGTGCCAGCCGCTCCCAAGGTGGGCCAGATACGCAGTATTTT
many TRBD2 TRBJ2-3 TRBV5-1 CASSPGTSGVEDTQYF TGCGCCAGCAGCCCCGGGACTAGCGGGGTGGAAGATACGCAGTATTTT
many TRBD2 TRBJ2-1 TRBV4-1 CASSLLSGQVNEQFF TGCGCCAGCAGCCTCCTTAGCGGGCAGGTCAATGAGCAGTTCTTC
many NA TRBJ1-6 TRBV7-2 CASSFRQFNSPLHF TGTGCCAGCAGCTTTAGGCAATTTAATTCACCCCTCCACTTT
NA NA TRBJ2-1 TRBV20-1 CSATPGGFNEQFF TGCAGTGCTACCCCAGGGGGGTTCAATGAGCAGTTCTTC
NA TRBD2 TRBJ2-3 TRBV11-2 CASSLLGGGGTDTRYF TGTGCCAGCAGCCTCCTCGGGGGGGGGGGCACAGATACGCGGTATTTT
NA TRBD1 TRBJ2-5 TRBV5-1 CASSRQGVQDTQYF TGCGCCAGCAGCCGGCAGGGGGTACAAGACACCCAGTACTTC
NA NA TRBJ1-6 TRBV4-3 CASSRVSSSYNSPLHF TGCGCCAGCAGCCGGGTCAGTAGCTCCTATAATTCACCCCTCCACTTT
many NA TRBJ2-3 TRBV2 CASSRTDTQYF TGTGCCAGCAGTCGCACAGATACGCAGTATTTT
many TRBD2 TRBJ2-5 TRBV4-1 CASSQPGTSGRETQYF TGCGCCAGCAGCCAACCCGGGACTAGCGGCCGGGAGACCCAGTACTTC
many TRBD2 TRBJ2-1 TRBV12-3/TRBV12-4 CASSLTSVHEQFF TGTGCCAGCAGTTTAACTAGCGTCCATGAGCAGTTCTTC
NA NA TRBJ2-4 TRBV4-1 CASSQGAGANIQYF TGCGCCAGCAGCCAAGGGGCAGGGGCAAACATTCAGTACTTC
many NA TRBJ1-5 TRBV9 CASSAFGGSQPQHF TGTGCCAGCAGCGCCTTCGGGGGGTCTCAGCCCCAGCATTTT
many NA TRBJ2-2 TRBV20-1 CSAPQNTGELFF TGCAGTGCCCCACAGAACACCGGGGAGCTGTTTTTT
once NA TRBJ1-4 TRBV18 CASSPTGSSGKLFF TGTGCCAGCTCACCTACAGGGTCGTCTGGAAAACTGTTTTTT